A selection of T cell receptor beta chains follows, all from one sample in a study of response to subunit inactivated influenza vaccine. Each CDR3 protein is one row after TCRdb ran MiXCR on the RT-PCR reads. The sample yields fewer than 600,000 distinct CDR3 sequences, around 7.7% seen once. This specimen was PBMCs from blood, taken about 23 months after vaccination. These receptors all stem from a man aged 50-75 years who received an inactivated influenza vaccine. Each CDR3 is given with its conserved first and last residue. A D gene is named only where the DNA matches it firmly. Clone sizes are given selectively: once, few, many, or a class where the clone is expanded.

J: TRBJ2-5; D: TRBD2; size: many; V: TRBV12-3/TRBV12-4; CDR3: CASSYPDSGEETQYF; DNA: TGTGCCAGCAGTTACCCGGATAGCGGGGAAGAGACCCAGTACTTC
J: TRBJ2-3; D: NA; size: many; V: TRBV4-1; CDR3: CASIGGRDTDTQYF; DNA: TGCGCCAGCATCGGGGGCAGGGACACAGATACGCAGTATTTT
J: TRBJ2-5; D: TRBD2; size: many; V: TRBV6-5; CDR3: CASSYGLAGQETQYF; DNA: TGTGCCAGCAGTTACGGACTAGCGGGGCAAGAGACCCAGTACTTC
J: TRBJ2-1; D: TRBD2; size: NA; V: TRBV6-2/TRBV6-3; CDR3: CASSYLTSGRKDEQFF; DNA: TGTGCCAGCAGTTACCTCACTAGCGGGAGGAAAGATGAGCAGTTCTTC
J: TRBJ1-1; D: NA; size: few; V: TRBV27; CDR3: CASSTTGLGNTEAFF; DNA: TGTGCCAGCAGCACTACAGGGTTAGGGAACACTGAAGCTTTCTTT
J: TRBJ2-3; D: NA; size: NA; V: TRBV7-9; CDR3: CASSLVADTDTQYF; DNA: TGTGCCAGCAGCTTAGTTGCGGACACAGATACGCAGTATTTT
J: TRBJ2-1; D: NA; size: NA; V: TRBV7-2; CDR3: CASSLGSGSEFF; DNA: TGTGCCAGCAGCTTAGGTAGCGGAAGTGAGTTCTTC
J: TRBJ2-5; D: NA; size: many; V: TRBV6-2/TRBV6-3; CDR3: CASSYYSSQRETQYF; DNA: TGTGCCAGCAGTTACTACTCCAGCCAGAGGGAGACCCAGTACTTC
J: TRBJ2-2; D: TRBD2; size: NA; V: TRBV6-5; CDR3: CASSYSGWTSAARELFF; DNA: TGTGCCAGCAGTTACTCCGGATGGACTAGCGCGGCCCGGGAGCTGTTTTTT
J: TRBJ2-7; D: NA; size: NA; V: TRBV11-2; CDR3: CASSLNPPLPGRADEQYF; DNA: TGTGCCAGCAGCTTAAACCCCCCCTTGCCGGGTCGGGCCGACGAGCAGTACTTC
J: TRBJ2-3; D: NA; size: few; V: TRBV28; CDR3: CASSTWSDTQYF; DNA: TGTGCCAGCAGCACCTGGTCAGATACGCAGTATTTT
J: TRBJ2-7; D: NA; size: NA; V: TRBV27; CDR3: CASSLYDGYEQYF; DNA: TGTGCCAGCAGTTTATACGACGGCTACGAGCAGTACTTC
J: TRBJ1-1; D: TRBD1; size: many; V: TRBV6-5; CDR3: CASSLYRGTEAFF; DNA: TGTGCCAGCAGTTTGTACAGGGGAACTGAAGCTTTCTTT
J: TRBJ2-5; D: NA; size: few; V: TRBV29-1; CDR3: CSVEGAGAARETQYF; DNA: TGCAGCGTTGAAGGGGCAGGGGCAGCAAGGGAGACCCAGTACTTC
J: TRBJ1-5; D: NA; size: many; V: TRBV20-1; CDR3: CSANDWGLNQPQHF; DNA: TGCAGTGCAAATGACTGGGGACTGAATCAGCCCCAGCATTTT
J: TRBJ1-4; D: NA; size: many; V: TRBV29-1; CDR3: CSARPGGEKLFF; DNA: TGCAGCGCCCGTCCGGGCGGGGAAAAACTGTTTTTT
J: TRBJ2-3; D: NA; size: NA; V: TRBV6-5; CDR3: CASSSSGPHTDTQYF; DNA: NA
J: TRBJ2-7; D: TRBD1; size: NA; V: TRBV6-1; CDR3: CASRDPGTGSYEQYF; DNA: TGTGCCAGCAGAGACCCCGGGACAGGGAGCTACGAGCAGTACTTC
J: TRBJ1-1; D: NA; size: few; V: TRBV20-1; CDR3: CSASPNERVEAFF; DNA: TGCAGTGCTAGTCCTAATGAAAGGGTCGAAGCTTTCTTT
J: TRBJ2-3; D: NA; size: few; V: TRBV18; CDR3: CASSPGEDRHVYDTQYF; DNA: TGTGCCAGCTCACCAGGGGAGGACAGGCACGTCTACGATACGCAGTATTTT
J: TRBJ2-5; D: TRBD2; size: NA; V: TRBV6-7; CDR3: CASSATRAGGETQYF; DNA: TGTGCCAGCAGTGCGACCAGAGCGGGAGGAGAGACCCAGTACTTC
J: TRBJ2-3; D: TRBD2; size: NA; V: TRBV24-1; CDR3: CATSDPTSGSSDTQYF; DNA: TGTGCCACCAGTGATCCGACTAGCGGGAGTTCAGATACGCAGTATTTT
J: TRBJ1-5; D: NA; size: NA; V: TRBV12-2; CDR3: CASRLENAGQTPGEGNQPQHF; DNA: TGTGCAAGTCGCTTAGAGAACGCGGGACAGACCCCGGGAGAAGGCAATCAGCCCCAGCATTTT
J: TRBJ1-4; D: NA; size: NA; V: TRBV30; CDR3: CARDEPPNEKLFF; DNA: TGTGCCCGAGATGAACCGCCTAATGAAAAACTGTTTTTT
J: TRBJ1-1; D: TRBD1; size: many; V: TRBV12-3/TRBV12-4; CDR3: CASSPFTGADTEAFF; DNA: TGTGCCAGCAGCCCATTCACAGGGGCGGACACTGAAGCTTTCTTT
J: TRBJ1-4; D: NA; size: NA; V: TRBV7-9; CDR3: CASTLLPEKLFF; DNA: TGTGCCAGCACCCTTCTTCCCGAAAAACTGTTTTTT